The 27 T cell receptor beta chains below come from one sample, sequenced in a study of response to subunit inactivated influenza vaccine. One entry per CDR3 protein results from TCRdb running MiXCR on the RT-PCR reads. This table holds about 160,000 distinct CDR3 sequences, roughly a tenth found once. Source: non-naive T cells sorted from PBMCs, taken 35 to 45 days after vaccination. Receptors were obtained from a man aged 50-59 years who received an inactivated influenza vaccine.

CDR3 in DNA: TGTGCCAGCTCACCAATCGTCGGCTCCTACGAGCAGTACTTC. As protein: CASSPIVGSYEQYF. This sequence joins TRBV18 and TRBJ2-7, with no clear D. Germline assignment: CDR1 KGHSH and CDR2 LQKENI. The CDR3 length is 14 residues. The germline V and J ends were trimmed by 2 bases and 0 bases, with 8 bases remaining between them.

This chain connects TRBV19 to TRBJ2-5; TRBD2 matches 7 bases. Losses at the gene ends were 6 bases for V and 4 bases for J; bases not matched to a gene: 5. Germline values: CDR1 LNHDA, CDR2 SQIVND (reference sequence). The CDR3 covers 13 residues. The CDR3 protein is CASRGLGGETQYF. The CDR3 DNA reads TGTGCCAGTAGAGGACTAGGCGGAGAGACCCAGTACTTC.

This sequence joins TRBV6-1 and TRBJ2-3; 10 nucleotides match TRBD2. V was pared by 6 bases and J by 4 bases, with 4 bases of the junction left unmatched. This CDR3 has 14 amino acids. Germline V gene lookup returns CDR1 MNHNS and CDR2 SASEGT. CDR3 bases: TGTGCCAGCAGCCAGCGGGAGGGACCAGATACGCAGTATTTT. The encoded protein is CASSQREGPDTQYF.

This clonotype was picked up many times. The J gene is TRBJ2-1, the V gene TRBV28; the match to TRBD1 covers 9 bases. The length of the CDR3 is 16 residues. CDR1 and CDR2 (germline): MDHEN, SYDVKM. The trim removed 7 bases at V and 7 bases at J, leaving 14 bases unmatched. The CDR3, as DNA: TGTGCCAGCACGAGCTCCGGGACAGGGCTGATTAATGAGCAGTTCTTC. Translated, it gives CASTSSGTGLINEQFF.

Only a few counts were recorded for this clonotype. The chain combines TRBV5-1 with TRBJ2-5; 10 nucleotides line up with TRBD2. The CDR3 is 17 amino acids. With 4 bases clipped from V and 5 bases from J, the junction kept 14 bases outside the gene matches. CDR1 and CDR2 (germline): SGHRS, YFSETQ. As DNA, the CDR3 is TGCGCCAGCAGCCGGGGACTAGCGAGCGAGGGACGGGAGACCCAGTACTTC. Translating gives CASSRGLASEGRETQYF.

V usage is TRBV7-8 and J usage is TRBJ2-3, with D perhaps TRBD2 (6 bases). The V end lost 4 bases, the J end lost 2 bases, and 19 bases lay between the germline ends. Germline CDR1 and CDR2: SGHVS and FQNEAQ. This CDR3 contains 17 residues. CDR3 protein: CASSYSVASVSTDTQYF. CDR3 nucleotide sequence: TGTGCCAGCAGCTATAGTGTGGCTAGCGTCTCCACAGATACGCAGTATTTT.

The CDR3 spells CASSLEGSGGSEKLFF. The CDR3, as DNA: TGTGCCAGCAGCTTAGAAGGCAGTGGTGGAAGTGAAAAACTGTTTTTT. The V call is TRBV7-9, the J call TRBJ1-4; no clear D. This CDR3 spans 16 amino acids. The V gene's germline CDR1 is SEHNR and CDR2 FQNEAQ (reference sequence). The germline V and J ends were trimmed by 1 base and 7 bases, with 16 bases remaining between them. Together with reference TRBV7-9 and TRBJ1-4, the CDR3 gives the full variable domain: DTGVSQNPRHKITKRGQNVTFRCDPISEHNRLYWYRQTLGQGPEFLTYFQNEAQLEKSRLLSDRFSAERPKGSFSTLEIQRTEQGDSAMYLCASSLEGSGGSEKLFFGSGTQLSVL.

In this sample, this clonotype turned up many times. The rearrangement uses TRBV6-2 or TRBV6-3 and TRBJ1-2, with D perhaps matching TRBD1 (5 bases). CDR3 length: 16 residues. V was pared by 6 bases and J by 4 bases, with 21 bases between. Germline CDR1 and CDR2: MNHEY and SVGEGT. The CDR3: CASSDPGRPLGYGYTF. The CDR3 nucleotides read TGTGCCAGCAGCGACCCGGGGCGCCCGTTGGGCTATGGCTACACCTTC.

The V call is TRBV20-1, the J call TRBJ2-7, with D perhaps matching TRBD2 (6 bases). Between the trimmed V and J ends, which lost 6 bases and 3 bases, there was a span of 15 bases. Germline V gives CDR1 DFQATT, CDR2 SNEGSKA (reference sequence). The CDR3 length is 13 residues. The CDR3 protein is CSAGGGPGYEQYF. The DNA for the CDR3 is TGCAGTGCGGGCGGAGGGCCGGGCTACGAGCAGTACTTC.

Only a few counts were recorded for this clonotype. The chain combines TRBV7-2 with TRBJ2-1; D perhaps matches TRBD1 (6 bases). Germline CDR1 and CDR2: SGHTA and FQGNSA. The germline V and J ends were trimmed by 5 bases and 7 bases, with 15 bases remaining between them. This CDR3 spans 14 amino acids. The CDR3, as DNA: TGTGCCAGCAGCCATAGTGGGGGCGGAAATGAGCAGTTCTTC. Translation gives CASSHSGGGNEQFF.

This clonotype was found a few times. This chain joins TRBV20-1 and TRBJ1-3; D might be TRBD1 (5 bases). Trimming took 5 bases from V and 4 from J, leaving 12 bases between them. CDR3 length: 13 residues. Germline CDR1 reads DFQATT; CDR2 reads SNEGSKA (reference sequence). The CDR3 DNA is TGCAGTGCTGAGGGGTTTCCGGGAAACACCATATATTTT. Translation: CSAEGFPGNTIYF.

This clonotype was detected ten times or more. V gene TRBV11-2 combines with J gene TRBJ1-1, with D hard to call. The V gene's germline CDR1 is SGHAT and CDR2 FQNNGV. CDR3 length: 13 residues. Trimming removed 4 bases from V and 8 bases from J, with 14 bases in between. The CDR3 DNA reads TGTGCCAGCAGCTCTGGGAGGTTGGTGGAAGCTTTCTTT. Translating gives CASSSGRLVEAFF. The full variable domain, its missing parts supplied by reference TRBV11-2 and TRBJ1-1, is EAGVAQSPRYKIIEKRQSVAFWCNPISGHATLYWYQQILGQGPKLLIQFQNNGVVDDSQLPKDRFSAERLKGVDSTLKIQPAKLEDSAVYLCASSSGRLVEAFFGQGTRLTVV.

The J gene is TRBJ2-1, the V gene TRBV12-3 or TRBV12-4, with 10 bases that match TRBD2. Trimming took 4 bases from V and 1 from J; bases not matched to a gene: 7. This CDR3 contains 17 residues. The CDR3 DNA reads TGTGCCAGCAGTTCCCACTGGACTAGCGGTTCCTACAATGAGCAGTTCTTC. This sequence encodes CASSSHWTSGSYNEQFF.

This clonotype was counted between two and nine times. This chain connects TRBV20-1 to TRBJ2-5, with 9 bases that match TRBD1. V lost 5 bases to trimming and J lost 4 bases; unmatched junction nucleotides: 17. CDR1 is DFQATT and CDR2 is SNEGSKA in the germline V gene (reference sequence). The CDR3 contains 17 residues. CDR3 protein: CSAHPAKVRTGAETQYF. The CDR3 bases are TGCAGTGCTCACCCCGCCAAGGTTCGGACAGGGGCAGAGACCCAGTACTTC.

This clonotype was picked up a small number of times. J is TRBJ2-6 and V is TRBV5-6; D uncertain. Trimming pared 6 bases from V and 1 base from J, leaving 11 bases between. The CDR3 spans 15 residues. Per germline, CDR1 SGHDT and CDR2 YYEEEE. The CDR3 nucleotides are TGTGCCAGCACAAAAACAGAATCTGGGGCCAACGTCCTGACTTTC. The encoded protein is CASTKTESGANVLTF.

This sequence joins TRBV6-1 and TRBJ2-1; no reliable D call. V shed 3 bases and J shed 8 bases, with 11 bases lying between them. This CDR3 region has 13 residues. Germline CDR1 and CDR2: MNHNS and SASEGT. The CDR3 region is CASSDLGWDEQFF. The CDR3 DNA is TGTGCCAGCAGTGATCTAGGGTGGGATGAGCAGTTCTTC.

In regard to this clonotype: A read error is likely, as this CDR3 ends without the conserved phenylalanine or tryptophan. No DNA is shown, since the ends of the CDR3 on it are uncertain; the CDR3 is the one TCRdb lists. V is TRBV29-1 and J is TRBJ1-1; the table's D call, TRBD1, was not checked against the DNA. Including both end residues, the CDR3 is 13 amino acids long. CDR1 is SQVTM and CDR2 is ANQGSEA in the germline V gene. CDR3 amino acids: CSVAAGANTEAFL.

This clonotype was recorded at least ten times. The chain uses TRBV7-9 and TRBJ1-1; no definite D call. This CDR3 region has 12 residues. Germline V gene data show CDR1 as SEHNR and CDR2 as FQNEAQ (reference sequence). The V and J ends lost 5 bases and 10 bases respectively, with 14 bases between them. This CDR3 reads CASSPNGEVAFF. In DNA form, the CDR3 reads TGTGCCAGCAGCCCCAACGGGGAAGTAGCTTTCTTT.

This clonotype was picked up a small number of times. The chain employs TRBV18 and TRBJ2-6; perhaps TRBD1 as D (6 bases). The CDR3 loop spans 14 amino acids. Looked up from germline, CDR1 is KGHSH and CDR2 is LQKENI. Deletions cut 2 bases from V and 11 bases from J, with 13 bases between. The CDR3 loop reads CASSPKQQGDVLTF. The CDR3 nucleotides are TGTGCCAGCTCACCAAAGCAACAGGGTGACGTCCTGACTTTC.

This clonotype was counted between two and nine times. This rearrangement joins TRBV20-1 to TRBJ2-4, with TRBD1 matching 10 bases. The CDR3 is 15 amino acids. Germline CDR1 reads DFQATT; CDR2 reads SNEGSKA (reference sequence). V lost 3 bases to trimming and J lost 5 bases; unmatched junction nucleotides: 7. CDR3 DNA sequence: TGCAGTGCTAGGAAGGCCGGGACAGGGGAAAACATTCAGTACTTC. Protein product: CSARKAGTGENIQYF.

In its sample, this clonotype was seen a few times. The chain's CDR3 is CASSPGQLTSQETQYF. The DNA of the CDR3 is TGTGCCAGCAGTCCGGGACAGCTGACCTCCCAAGAGACCCAGTACTTC. The rearrangement links TRBV6-2 or TRBV6-3 to TRBJ2-5, with TRBD1 matching over 7 bases. J gave up 1 base and V 5 bases, and 10 bases lay outside the gene matches. CDR1 is MNHEY and CDR2 is SVGEGT in the germline V gene. The CDR3 covers 16 residues.

In its sample, this clonotype was seen a few times. This chain joins TRBV6-5 and TRBJ2-7, with D possibly matching TRBD1 (6 bases). The germline V and J ends were trimmed by 0 bases and 2 bases, with 14 bases remaining between them. The CDR3 is 16 amino acids. Germline CDR1 is MNHEY and CDR2 is SVGAGI. CDR3 loop: CASSYSGTGSTYEQYF. Written as DNA, the CDR3 is TGTGCCAGCAGTTACTCCGGTACAGGGAGTACCTACGAGCAGTACTTC.

This clonotype was detected ten times or more. The J gene is TRBJ2-5, the V gene TRBV5-1; TRBD1 agrees at 7 bases. V shed 0 bases, J shed 4 bases, and the junction held 3 bases outside the gene matches. The length of the CDR3 is 14 residues. Germline V lookup: CDR1 SGHRS, CDR2 YFSETQ. In DNA form, the CDR3 reads TGCGCCAGCAGCTTGGGAGGGACAGTAGAGACCCAGTACTTC. It encodes CASSLGGTVETQYF.

V usage is TRBV6-5 and J usage is TRBJ1-2, with D possibly being TRBD1 (6 bases). CDR1 and CDR2 from the germline V gene are MNHEY and SVGAGI. The CDR3 runs 15 residues. Trimming stripped 5 bases from V and 1 base from J, with 14 bases between. In DNA, the CDR3 is TGTGCCAGCAGTCACACCGGGGGCAGTAACTATGGCTACACCTTC. It is translated as CASSHTGGSNYGYTF.

The sample holds a few counts of this clonotype. CDR3 sequence: CASSSLWAGAPYEQYF. In nucleotides, the CDR3 is TGTGCCAGCAGCTCACTCTGGGCGGGTGCCCCCTACGAGCAGTACTTC. This chain uses TRBV27 with TRBJ2-7, with D possibly matching TRBD2 (5 bases). Trimming pared 6 bases from V and 2 bases from J, leaving 20 bases between. Germline CDR1 reads MNHEY; CDR2 reads SMNVEV (reference sequence). The CDR3 extends over 16 amino acids.

Details on this clonotype: A clone one base away is much larger, so this may be a read error. The CDR3 nucleotides are TGTGCCAGCAGGGGGGACTATGGCTACACCTTC. Translated: CASRGDYGYTF. The J gene is TRBJ1-2, the V gene TRBV6-6, with a tentative D call TRBD1 (5 bases). Trimming took 6 bases from V and 3 from J, leaving 5 bases between them. The CDR3 length is 11 residues. Germline V gene lookup returns CDR1 MNHNY and CDR2 SVGAGI (reference sequence).

This clonotype was found a few times. This rearrangement joins TRBV18 to TRBJ2-4; D might be TRBD2 (6 bases). CDR3 length: 16 amino acids. Germline loops: CDR1 KGHSH, CDR2 LQKENI. V dropped 0 bases and J dropped 0 bases, with 9 bases sitting between them. The CDR3 loop reads CASSPPSGLAKNIQYF. CDR3 DNA sequence: TGTGCCAGCTCACCACCTTCGGGACTAGCCAAAAACATTCAGTACTTC.